This record concerns one T cell receptor (beta chain) sequence. This sample was taken from a study of cytomegalovirus exposure and HLA in healthy donors. V trimming: 0 bases; J trimming: 3 bases; junction bases outside the gene matches: 6. Germline CDR1 is LNHNV and CDR2 is YYDKDF (reference sequence). The CDR3 totals 18 residues. Use of 60 Vbeta and 13 Jbeta primers characterized the PCR. Here immunoSEQ multiplex PCR was the method, and the copy in TCRdb shows in-frame clones only, minus some. Here the sample spans about 90,000 clones, approximately 79% being singletons. The rearrangement links TRBV15 to TRBJ2-2; 11 bases match TRBD2. The receptor's source is a man aged 25 to 45 in good health and CMV-seronegative. What was sequenced was PBMCs. CDR3 nucleotides: TGTGCCACCAGCAGAGACCGTAGCGGGGGGGCTTACACCGGGGAGCTGTTTTTT. The encoded protein is CATSRDRSGGAYTGELFF.